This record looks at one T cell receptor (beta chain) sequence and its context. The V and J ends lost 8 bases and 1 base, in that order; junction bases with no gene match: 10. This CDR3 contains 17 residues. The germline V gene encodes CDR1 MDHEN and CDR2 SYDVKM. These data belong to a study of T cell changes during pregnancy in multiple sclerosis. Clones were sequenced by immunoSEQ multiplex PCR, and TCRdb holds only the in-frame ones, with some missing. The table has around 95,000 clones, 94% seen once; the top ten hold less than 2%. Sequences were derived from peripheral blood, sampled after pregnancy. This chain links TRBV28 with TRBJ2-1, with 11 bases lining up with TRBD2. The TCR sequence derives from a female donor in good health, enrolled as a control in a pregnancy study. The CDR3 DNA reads TGTGCCAGCCGGGATAGCGGGAGGGCTGGGTCCTACAATGAGCAGTTCTTC. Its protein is CASRDSGRAGSYNEQFF. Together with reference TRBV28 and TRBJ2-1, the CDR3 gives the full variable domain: DVKVTQSSRYLVKRTGEKVFLECVQDMDHENMFWYRQDPGLGLRLIYFSYDVKMKEKGDIPEGYSVSREKKERFSLILESASTNQTSMYLCASRDSGRAGSYNEQFFGPGTRLTVL.